This TCR beta chain was sequenced during a study of blood T cell repertoires in COVID-19. Trimming took 6 bases from V and 7 from J; bases not matched to a gene: 8. Germline CDR1 is LNHDA and CDR2 is SQIVND (reference sequence). The CDR3 runs 14 residues. Only in-frame clones appear in the TCRdb table, and some are missing; sequencing was by immunoSEQ multiplex PCR. The sample carries around 110,000 clones, approximately 84% recorded once. This clone was recorded only once. The sequenced material came from peripheral blood. The rearrangement uses TRBV19 and TRBJ2-2, with 7 bases matching TRBD1. The TCR originated in a human donor in a cohort sampled during active COVID-19. CDR3 DNA: TGTGCCAGTAGAGTCCCAGGGGGTATCGGGGAGCTGTTTTTT. As protein: CASRVPGGIGELFF.